The T cell receptor beta chain described here comes from a study of blood T cell repertoires in COVID-19 (dated by TCRdb to about 2020). Regarding the complete study: The collaborator samples originated in the United States, Italy and Spain and spanned the acute and convalescent phases of COVID-19. The material from the prospective study consisted of cDNA or gDNA derived from T cells, B-cell-depleted T cells, or PBMCs. Deeply sampled blood TCRbeta repertoires from subjects exposed to, actively infected with, or recovered from COVID-19 were included in the dataset. The repertoires were made available in a free public database intended to serve as a resource for research on the immune response to SARS-CoV-2. The samples were drawn from the first 160 participants of the ongoing ImmuneRACE study and from more than 1,000 subjects provided by 6 global collaborators. Sample metadata almost always included a de-identified subject ID, COVID-19 status, age in years and sex. HLA class I and class II types, where available, came from metadata supplied by the sample provider rather than from assay-based typing.

Broad study findings and their caveats: The amount of clinical and demographic metadata varied by source and participant and was provided uncurated.

In Seattle, one collaborating source enrolled patients while the infection was active and tracked those patients longitudinally over the course of disease. Whole blood was collected in K2EDTA tubes by collaborating institutions according to the institutions' own protocols. For TCRbeta analysis, collaborators shipped samples as frozen whole blood, isolated PBMCs, or DNA extracted from either of those sample types. The immunoSEQ Assay, a bias-controlled multiplex PCR, was used to amplify TCRbeta CDR3 regions from genomic DNA. The authors processed their data as follows. The number of nucleated cells in each sample was estimated by amplification of reference gene primers within the assay. To quantify the absolute abundance of each unique TCRbeta CDR3 rearrangement, sequence reads were collapsed and filtered. For each sample, productive Simpson clonality was calculated by taking the square root of Simpson's diversity index across productive rearrangements. TCRdb stores this immuneACCESS table with in-frame sequences only. Part of the clones is absent; in the studies checked, under half of the shortfall reflects unresolved V genes, and no reason is known for the rest. For V, J and clone size, that table is used; D and trimming come from the DNA. The sample table lists under 300,000 clones, approximately 84% of them with a count of one. Of the sample, over 1.1% is held by the ten largest clones.

On this clone: This receptor's antigen is unknown. There are no base qualities to consult, and no much larger clone falls within one base.

The sequence was obtained from a human donor with COVID-19, enrolled during active disease. The donor label of this sample is uncertain. Sequenced sample: peripheral blood.

CDR3 protein: CASSFQGDLSGANVLTF. The DNA sequence is given as TGTGCCAGCAGTTTTCAGGGGGACCTCTCTGGGGCCAACGTCCTGACTTTC. The chain is encoded by TRBV28 joined to TRBJ2-6; the junction holds 7 bases that match TRBD1. From V the trimming removes 3 bases and from J it removes 0 bases, while the gene matches leave 5 bases of the junction unaccounted for. The CDR3 starts with the cysteine, ends with the phenylalanine, and has 17 residues. The DNA shown is the 51-base CDR3, in frame from base 1. Via the germline V gene, CDR1 is MDHEN and CDR2 SYDVKM.